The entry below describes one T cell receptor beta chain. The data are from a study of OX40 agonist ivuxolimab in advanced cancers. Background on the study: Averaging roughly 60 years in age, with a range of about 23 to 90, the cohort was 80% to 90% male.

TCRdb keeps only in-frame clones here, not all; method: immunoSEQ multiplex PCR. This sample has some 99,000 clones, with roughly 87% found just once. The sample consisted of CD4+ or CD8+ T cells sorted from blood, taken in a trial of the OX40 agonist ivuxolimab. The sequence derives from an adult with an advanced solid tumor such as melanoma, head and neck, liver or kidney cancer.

The chain's CDR3 is CASSEAWTRSEQFF. In DNA, the CDR3 is TGTGCCAGCAGTGAAGCGTGGACCCGGAGTGAGCAGTTCTTC. The chain employs TRBV2 and TRBJ2-1; D gene unclear. Trimming stripped 0 bases from V and 9 bases from J, with 12 bases between. This CDR3 has 14 residues. In germline, CDR1 is SNHLY, CDR2 FYNNEI.